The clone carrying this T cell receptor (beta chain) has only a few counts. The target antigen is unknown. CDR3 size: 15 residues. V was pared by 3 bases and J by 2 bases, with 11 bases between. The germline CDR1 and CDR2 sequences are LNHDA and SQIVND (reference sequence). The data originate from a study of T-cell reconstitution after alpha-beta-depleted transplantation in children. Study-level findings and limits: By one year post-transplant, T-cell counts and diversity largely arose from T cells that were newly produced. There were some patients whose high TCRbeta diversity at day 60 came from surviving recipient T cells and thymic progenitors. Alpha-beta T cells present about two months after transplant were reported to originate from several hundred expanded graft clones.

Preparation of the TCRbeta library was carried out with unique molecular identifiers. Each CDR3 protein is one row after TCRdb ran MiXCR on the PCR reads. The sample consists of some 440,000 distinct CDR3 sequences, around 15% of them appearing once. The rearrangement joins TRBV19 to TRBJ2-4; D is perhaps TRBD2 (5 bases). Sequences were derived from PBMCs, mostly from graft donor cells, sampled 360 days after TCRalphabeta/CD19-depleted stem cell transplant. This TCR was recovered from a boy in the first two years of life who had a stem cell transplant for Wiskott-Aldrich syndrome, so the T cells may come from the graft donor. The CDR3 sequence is CASSITSGTKNIQYF. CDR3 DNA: TGTGCCAGTAGTATTACATCGGGAACCAAAAACATTCAGTACTTC. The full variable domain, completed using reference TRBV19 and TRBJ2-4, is DGGITQSPKYLFRKEGQNVTLSCEQNLNHDAMYWYRQDPGQGLRLIYYSQIVNDFQKGDIAEGYSVSREKKESFPLTVTSAQKNPTAFYLCASSITSGTKNIQYFGAGTRLSVL.